The 15 T cell receptor beta chains presented below share a single source sample, sequenced in a study of blood T cell repertoires in COVID-19. Method: immunoSEQ multiplex PCR; TCRdb's copy keeps in-frame clones and lacks some. The repertoire consists of about 45,000 clones, with 80% occurring once and the leading ten covering under 20%. Sequenced material: peripheral blood. The receptors derive from a man between 65 and 85 years old with acute or convalescent COVID-19.

This clone came up once. The CDR3 nucleotides read TGCGCCAGCAGCAGGACCGGGACTAGAGGCTACAATGAGCAGTTCTTC. Protein sequence: CASSRTGTRGYNEQFF. V gene TRBV5-1 combines with J gene TRBJ2-1; TRBD2 aligns across 8 bases. J lost 3 bases, V lost 4 bases, and 9 bases had no gene match. Germline loops: CDR1 SGHRS, CDR2 YFSETQ. CDR3 size: 16 residues.

V gene TRBV9 combines with J gene TRBJ2-7, with 9 nucleotides matching TRBD1. Trimming took 3 bases from V and 4 from J; bases not matched to a gene: 11. There are 16 residues in the CDR3. Germline V gene sequence: CDR1 SGDLS, CDR2 YYNGEE. Here the CDR3 DNA reads TGTGCCAGCAGCGAGGGGACCGGGACAGGGACTTACGAGCAGTACTTC. Its translation: CASSEGTGTGTYEQYF.

The rearrangement links TRBV11-2 to TRBJ1-4; D gene uncertain. V was trimmed by 2 bases and J by 5 bases, leaving 9 bases between them. The CDR3 is 14 amino acids. CDR1 SGHAT and CDR2 FQNNGV come from the germline V gene. CDR3 in DNA: TGTGCCAGCAGCTTACAGGTCTCAAATGAAAAACTGTTTTTT. It translates to CASSLQVSNEKLFF.

The CDR3, as DNA: TGTGCCAGCAGCTTGCTCAACAGGGGTCTCTCTGGAAACACCATATATTTT. It codes for CASSLLNRGLSGNTIYF. This sequence joins TRBV3-1 (or the pseudogene TRBV3-2) and TRBJ1-3; 7 bases are a match to TRBD1. This CDR3 comprises 17 residues. J lost 0 bases, V lost 5 bases, and 10 bases had no gene match. Germline V gene sequence: CDR1 LGHDT, CDR2 YNNKEL (reference sequence).

This clone was observed a few times. This chain connects TRBV5-5 to TRBJ2-7; D may be TRBD1 (5 bases). The germline CDR1 and CDR2 sequences are SGHKS and YYEKEE (reference sequence). Deletions cut 3 bases from V and 5 bases from J, with 21 bases between. The CDR3 contains 16 residues. The CDR3 region is CASSSKGPTSRDEQYF. CDR3 nucleotide sequence: TGTGCCAGCAGCTCCAAGGGGCCGACGTCCAGGGACGAGCAGTACTTC.

V is TRBV14 and J is TRBJ1-2; D is undetermined. Germline CDR1 is SGHDN and CDR2 is FVKESK. V was shortened by 1 base and J by 4 bases, with 13 bases between the two germline ends. This CDR3 is built from 15 residues. Here the CDR3 DNA reads TGTGCCAGCAGCCAAGCCGGCGGTGGGAGCTATGGCTACACCTTC. Translating it yields CASSQAGGGSYGYTF. Combining the CDR3 with reference TRBV14 and TRBJ1-2 gives the whole variable domain EAGVTQFPSHSVIEKGQTVTLRCDPISGHDNLYWYRRVMGKEIKFLLHFVKESKQDESGMPNNRFLAERTGGTYSTLKVQPAELEDSGVYFCASSQAGGGSYGYTFGSGTRLTVV.

V gene TRBV19 combines with J gene TRBJ2-2; a weak D match, TRBD1 (6 bases). Germline CDR1 reads LNHDA; CDR2 reads SQIVND (reference sequence). The V end was cut by 9 bases, the J end by 4 bases, with 12 bases between. The CDR3 is 13 residues long. The CDR3 protein is CASQGFRTGELFF. CDR3 bases: TGTGCCAGCCAGGGGTTTCGCACCGGGGAGCTGTTTTTT.

This clone was observed a handful of times. This rearrangement joins TRBV27 to TRBJ2-7, with 7 nucleotides matching TRBD2. Per germline, CDR1 MNHEY and CDR2 SMNVEV (reference sequence). V trimming: 3 bases; J trimming: 2 bases; junction bases outside the gene matches: 7. The CDR3 has 15 residues. The DNA for the CDR3 is TGTGCCAGCAGTTTTCGCGGGGGTTCTCCCTACGAGCAGTACTTC. As protein: CASSFRGGSPYEQYF.

This clone was recorded only once. CDR3 sequence (DNA): TGCAGCGTAGTGCCGGACAGCCCCTATGGCTACACCTTC. Amino acids: CSVVPDSPYGYTF. The V gene is TRBV29-1, the J gene TRBJ1-2; perhaps TRBD1 as D (6 bases). CDR1 is SQVTM and CDR2 is ANQGSEA in the germline V gene. V lost 6 bases and J lost 4, with 15 bases in between. CDR3 length: 13 amino acids.

This clone showed up just once. V and J are TRBV5-1 and TRBJ2-7; tentative D call: TRBD2 (6 bases). Germline CDR1 SGHRS, CDR2 YFSETQ. Trimming pared 4 bases from V and 4 bases from J, leaving 9 bases between. The CDR3 loop spans 12 amino acids. The CDR3 nucleotides are TGCGCCAGCAGCCAAGGAGGGTACGAGCAGTACTTC. Translated: CASSQGGYEQYF.

The V gene is TRBV19, the J gene TRBJ1-2, with D possibly being TRBD1 (5 bases). The CDR3 runs 14 residues. V was pared by 5 bases and J by 4 bases, with 14 bases between. Germline loops: CDR1 LNHDA, CDR2 SQIVND (reference sequence). CDR3: CASSLGGTLYGYTF. For the CDR3, the DNA is TGTGCCAGTAGTCTCGGGGGAACCCTCTATGGCTACACCTTC.

The chain recombines TRBV27 with TRBJ2-6; 7 nucleotides match TRBD1. The germline V gene has CDR1 MNHEY and CDR2 SMNVEV (reference sequence). The CDR3 totals 16 residues. The J segment lost 0 bases and the V segment lost 6 bases, leaving 5 bases of the junction unmatched. The CDR3 sequence is CASRLTGPSGANVLTF. Here the CDR3 DNA reads TGTGCCAGCAGGCTGACAGGGCCCTCTGGGGCCAACGTCCTGACTTTC.

This sequence joins TRBV7-3 and TRBJ1-1, with D possibly TRBD1 on 5 matching bases. This CDR3 region has 19 residues. CDR1 and CDR2 (germline): SGHTA, FQGTGA. V lost 1 base, J lost 1 base, and 22 bases lay in between. The CDR3 reads CASSLKSRQHPWENTEAFF. The CDR3 region has the DNA TGTGCCAGCAGCTTAAAATCCCGACAGCACCCGTGGGAGAACACTGAAGCTTTCTTT.

The rearrangement joins TRBV15 to TRBJ1-5; TRBD1 aligns across 7 bases. The CDR3 runs to 14 residues. Per germline, CDR1 LNHNV and CDR2 YYDKDF (reference sequence). V lost 3 bases, J lost 2 bases, and 1 base stayed unmatched. CDR3 amino acids: CATSSTGGNQPQHF. The CDR3 coding sequence is TGTGCCACCAGCAGTACAGGGGGCAATCAGCCCCAGCATTTT.

This chain connects TRBV5-1 to TRBJ2-7; D remains ambiguous. This CDR3 spans 15 amino acids. Germline CDR1 and CDR2: SGHRS and YFSETQ. The ends were cut back, 0 bases at V and 0 bases at J, with 10 bases in the middle. The CDR3 DNA reads TGCGCCAGCAGCTTGGACGGAGTTAGCTCCTACGAGCAGTACTTC. It yields the protein CASSLDGVSSYEQYF.